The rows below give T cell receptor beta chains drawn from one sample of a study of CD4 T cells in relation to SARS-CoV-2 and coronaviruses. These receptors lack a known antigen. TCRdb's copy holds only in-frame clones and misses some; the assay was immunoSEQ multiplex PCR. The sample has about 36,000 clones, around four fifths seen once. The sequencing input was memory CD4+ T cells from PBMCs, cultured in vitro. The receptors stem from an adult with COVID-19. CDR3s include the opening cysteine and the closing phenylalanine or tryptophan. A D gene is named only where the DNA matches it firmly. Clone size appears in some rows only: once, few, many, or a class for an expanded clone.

TGCGCCAGCGGCCGGGACAGGAGCTCCTACGAGCAGTACTTC CASGRDRSSYEQYF TRBV5-1 - TRBJ2-7 TRBD1
TGCGCCAGCAGTGTTCTAGAGGGGGGGATCCAGTACTTC CASSVLEGGIQYF TRBV10-2 - TRBJ2-5 -
TGTGCCAGCTCACCGGAACGACTAGCGGGGCCGTACAATGAGCAGTTCTTC CASSPERLAGPYNEQFF TRBV18 - TRBJ2-1 TRBD2
TGTGCCAGCAGTTCAGGACAGAACTATGGCTACACCTTC CASSSGQNYGYTF TRBV28 - TRBJ1-2 -
TGCAGTGCTCGTAGAAACACCATATATTTT CSARRNTIYF TRBV20-1 - TRBJ1-3 -
TGTGCCAGCAGCGGGGGTCGTAACTATGGCTACACCTTC CASSGGRNYGYTF TRBV11-2 once TRBJ1-2 -
TGTGCCAGCAGCCAACACAGGGGGTCCTACGAGCAGTACTTC CASSQHRGSYEQYF TRBV5-8 - TRBJ2-7 TRBD1
TGTGCCAGCAGTGGAACAGCCAATTCACCCCTCCACTTT CASSGTANSPLHF TRBV2 - TRBJ1-6 -
TGTGCCAGCAGCCGAGACAGTTCCTACGAGCAGTACTTC CASSRDSSYEQYF TRBV13 - TRBJ2-7 -
TGTGCCAGCAGGCAGGGTGGTACTGAAGCTTTCTTT CASRQGGTEAFF TRBV27 - TRBJ1-1 -
TGTGCCAGCAGCTTAACAGGGGACCCCTTTGCTGAAGCTTTCTTT CASSLTGDPFAEAFF TRBV5-6 - TRBJ1-1 TRBD1
TGTGCCAGTAGCCGAATAGCGGGAGGGTCCTACAATGAGCAGTTCTTC CASSRIAGGSYNEQFF TRBV19 - TRBJ2-1 TRBD2
TGTGCCAGCAGCCCGTTTGTGTTTGAGCAGTTCTTC CASSPFVFEQFF TRBV7-2 - TRBJ2-1 -
TGTGCCAGCAGCTTTTACAGGGGTACGCTGGACTATGGCTACACCTTC CASSFYRGTLDYGYTF TRBV5-4 - TRBJ1-2 TRBD1
TGTGCCAGTGGAGGGGCGATGAACACTGAAGCTTTCTTT CASGGAMNTEAFF TRBV2 - TRBJ1-1 -
TGTGCCAGCAGCCAAGGGGCCAGGGCTAACAATCAGCCCCAGCATTTT CASSQGARANNQPQHF TRBV3-1/TRBV3-2 - TRBJ1-5 -
TGCGCCAGCAGCCAAGAAGGTAGGCAGGCCGGAGATACGCAGTATTTT CASSQEGRQAGDTQYF TRBV4-1 few TRBJ2-3 -
TGTGCCAGCAGCTTAGGACCGTCTACGCGAGGAAACACCATATATTTT CASSLGPSTRGNTIYF TRBV7-9 - TRBJ1-3 -
TGTGCCAGCAGCCTACCAGGGGTGCAAGAGACCCAGTACTTC CASSLPGVQETQYF TRBV9 - TRBJ2-5 -
TGCGCCAGCAGCTTCGCCCGTCGCGGAGCAACTAATGAAAAACTGTTTTTT CASSFARRGATNEKLFF TRBV5-1 - TRBJ1-4 -
TGTGCCAGCAGCCCAGACAGCACCCGGAACTATGGCTACACCTTC CASSPDSTRNYGYTF TRBV5-4 few TRBJ1-2 -
TGTGCCAGCAGCTCGGGACTCAGCAATCAGCCCCAGCATTTT CASSSGLSNQPQHF TRBV7-2 - TRBJ1-5 -
TGTGCCAGCAGCCCGCAATACAGGGGGGATACGCAGTATTTT CASSPQYRGDTQYF TRBV7-3 - TRBJ2-3 TRBD1
TGTGCCACCAGCAGGACCGGGACTAGCGGGAGTATGGGATCGCAAGAGACCCAGTACTTC CATSRTGTSGSMGSQETQYF TRBV15 once TRBJ2-5 TRBD2
TGCAGCGTTGATGGGAGCGCGGAGACCCAGTACTTC CSVDGSAETQYF TRBV29-1 - TRBJ2-5 -
TGTGCCTGGAGAGGGAGGGCGGCAGAGAATGAAAAACTGTTTTTT CAWRGRAAENEKLFF TRBV30 - TRBJ1-4 -